Sequencing of this T cell receptor beta chain was carried out in a study of T cell repertoires in cytomegalovirus infection. Notes on the study in general: Dominant in the ex vivo response were TCR beta clonotypes restricted by HLA-C and specific for CMV.

TCRdb analysed the reads with MiXCR anew, one entry per CDR3 protein. The data show 600,000 to 800,000 distinct CDR3 sequences, 24% seen once. This clonotype came up once. Its antigen is not known. This CDR3 has 17 amino acids. V gave up 1 base and J gave up 3 bases; unmatched junction bases: 9. From germline, CDR1 is MGHRA and CDR2 YSYEKL. The sequencing input was CD8+ T cells from PBMCs. This chain links TRBV4-1 with TRBJ2-1; 7 nucleotides line up with TRBD1. This receptor was identified in a human donor in good health (CMV status not recorded). Some clones in this sample may be carry-over from other donors' samples. The CDR3 DNA is TGCGCCAGCAGCCAAGTAGAGGGGGCCTCGATCTACAATGAGCAGTTCTTC. Translated, it gives CASSQVEGASIYNEQFF.